One sample yielded the 9 T cell receptor beta chains listed below, sequenced in a study of cytomegalovirus exposure and HLA in healthy donors (dated by TCRdb to between 2016 and 2019). Library preparation was by the immunoSEQ multiplex PCR assay. A mixture of 60 forward primers for TCR Vbeta segments and 13 reverse primers for TCR Jbeta segments was used in the multiplex PCR. TCRdb took over this immuneACCESS table, retaining in-frame rearrangements with V and J assigned. Such tables are incomplete; in checked studies, under half of the missing clones stem from an unresolved V gene, and the remainder is unexplained. Recorded for this sample are about 220,000 clones; about 79% of them occurred a single time. About 2% of the sample is in the top ten clones. Sequenced input: PBMCs. All receptors derive from a male donor in good health and CMV-seronegative.

The V and J genes are TRBV29-1 and TRBJ1-2; D is unresolved. V lost 7 bases and J lost 4, with 10 bases in between. Germline V lookup: CDR1 SQVTM, CDR2 ANQGSEA. The CDR3 contains 11 residues. The chain's CDR3 is CSGGSSYGYTF. CDR3 sequence (DNA): TGCAGCGGAGGGAGTTCCTATGGCTACACCTTC.

The chain uses TRBV28 and TRBJ1-2; the match to TRBD1 covers 8 bases. The CDR3 contains 13 residues. CDR1 MDHEN and CDR2 SYDVKM come from the germline V gene. J lost 7 bases, V lost 4 bases, and 5 bases had no gene match. The CDR3 DNA reads TGTGCCAGCAGTTCAGGACAGGGAAGTGGCTACACCTTC. Protein: CASSSGQGSGYTF.

The V call is TRBV19, the J call TRBJ2-3; 11 bases match TRBD2. Germline CDR1 is LNHDA and CDR2 is SQIVND (reference sequence). V lost 3 bases to trimming and J lost 2 bases; unmatched junction nucleotides: 10. The CDR3 loop spans 18 amino acids. The CDR3 reads CASSIGTSGRKTTDTQYF. The CDR3 region has the DNA TGTGCCAGTAGTATCGGGACTAGCGGAAGAAAAACCACAGATACGCAGTATTTT.

This clone came up a few times. The chain uses TRBV7-9 and TRBJ1-1; D is ambiguous. Germline V gives CDR1 SEHNR, CDR2 FQNEAQ (reference sequence). V was shortened by 4 bases and J by 5 bases, with 5 bases between the two germline ends. This CDR3 contains 11 residues. CDR3 DNA: TGTGCCAGCAGCTCCGGGACTGAAGCTTTCTTT. Protein: CASSSGTEAFF.

This rearrangement joins TRBV5-1 to TRBJ2-7, with TRBD1 as a possible D gene (6 bases). The V end lost 1 base, the J end lost 2 bases, and 10 bases lay between the germline ends. In germline, CDR1 is SGHRS, CDR2 YFSETQ. The CDR3 is 14 residues long. The CDR3 DNA follows: TGCGCCAGCAGCTTGAGGACAGAGGCCTACGAGCAGTACTTC. Its protein is CASSLRTEAYEQYF.

This chain joins TRBV27 and TRBJ1-4; D uncertain. Germline assignment: CDR1 MNHEY and CDR2 SMNVEV (reference sequence). The V gene lost 1 base and the J gene lost 8 bases, with 11 bases spanning the gap. This CDR3 is 14 amino acids long. The CDR3 sequence is CASSLLGRREKLFF. In DNA, the CDR3 is TGTGCCAGCAGTTTATTAGGCAGGAGGGAAAAACTGTTTTTT. Full variable domain (outside the CDR3, taken from reference TRBV27 and TRBJ1-4): EAQVTQNPRYLITVTGKKLTVTCSQNMNHEYMSWYRQDPGLGLRQIYYSMNVEVTDKGDVPEGYKVSRKEKRNFPLILESPSPNQTSLYFCASSLLGRREKLFFGSGTQLSVL.

The J gene is TRBJ2-1, the V gene TRBV5-5; 13 bases are shared with TRBD2. This CDR3 has 19 amino acids. Looked up from germline, CDR1 is SGHKS and CDR2 is YYEKEE (reference sequence). With 4 bases clipped from V and 6 bases from J, the junction kept 16 bases outside the gene matches. The CDR3 loop reads CASSRDPGLAGSWANEQFF. In nucleotides, the CDR3 is TGTGCCAGCAGCCGGGACCCGGGACTAGCGGGGTCCTGGGCCAATGAGCAGTTCTTC.

The rearrangement joins TRBV28 to TRBJ1-2; D gene unclear. Germline CDR1 is MDHEN and CDR2 is SYDVKM. CDR3 length: 11 amino acids. The germline V and J ends were trimmed by 7 bases and 5 bases, with 8 bases remaining between them. CDR3 residues: CASTRSYGYTF. The CDR3 DNA is TGTGCCAGCACGAGAAGTTATGGCTACACCTTC.

This chain connects TRBV7-3 to TRBJ2-7; 9 bases fit TRBD1. Trimming took 5 bases from V and 7 from J; bases not matched to a gene: 12. Germline V gives CDR1 SGHTA, CDR2 FQGTGA. The CDR3 totals 15 residues. The CDR3 DNA follows: TGTGCCAGCAGCCTCCCCGGACAGGGGAGGTTTGAGCAGTACTTC. Its translation is CASSLPGQGRFEQYF.